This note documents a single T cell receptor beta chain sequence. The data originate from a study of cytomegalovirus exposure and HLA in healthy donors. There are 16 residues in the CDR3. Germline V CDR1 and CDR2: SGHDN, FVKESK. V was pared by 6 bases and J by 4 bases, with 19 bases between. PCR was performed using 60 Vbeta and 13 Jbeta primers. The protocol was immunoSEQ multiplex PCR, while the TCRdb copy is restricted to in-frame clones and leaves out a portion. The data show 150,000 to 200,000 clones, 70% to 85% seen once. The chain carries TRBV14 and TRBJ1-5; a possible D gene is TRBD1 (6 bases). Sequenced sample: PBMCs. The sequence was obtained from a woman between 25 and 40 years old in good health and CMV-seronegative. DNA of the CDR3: TGTGCCAGCAGTCAGCCCAGGGGTTGGGGTAATCAGCCCCAGCATTTT. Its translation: CASSQPRGWGNQPQHF. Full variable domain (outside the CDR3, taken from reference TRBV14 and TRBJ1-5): EAGVTQFPSHSVIEKGQTVTLRCDPISGHDNLYWYRRVMGKEIKFLLHFVKESKQDESGMPNNRFLAERTGGTYSTLKVQPAELEDSGVYFCASSQPRGWGNQPQHFGDGTRLSIL.